This TCR beta chain derives from a study of shared clonotypes between healthy human individuals. Overall study: CD4 naive and CD4 memory each took three plates per donor, while CD8 naive took two and CD8 memory one.

Donors included only healthy HIV-negative adults lacking recent acute infections or vaccinations. This clone was detected only once. Each subset's genomic DNA was split evenly across several immunoSEQ plates. TCRdb keeps only in-frame clones here, not all; method: immunoSEQ multiplex PCR. The top ten hold nearly 1.5% of the sample, which has about 1 million clones, 60% to 80% seen once. Trimming took 3 bases from V and 3 from J; bases not matched to a gene: 5. The CDR3 runs 15 residues. The V gene's germline CDR1 is KGHSH and CDR2 LQKENI. Material: memory CD4+ T cells sorted from blood. The sample's subset: CD45RA-negative fraction. The TCR was taken from a man aged 18 to 29 in good health. The gene calls are TRBV18 and TRBJ1-5, with 7 bases fitting TRBD1. CDR3 sequence reads: CASSPSTGNNQPQHF. The CDR3 region has the DNA TGTGCCAGCTCACCGTCGACAGGGAACAATCAGCCCCAGCATTTT. Full variable domain (remainder filled in from reference TRBV18 and TRBJ1-5): NAGVMQNPRHLVRRRGQEARLRCSPMKGHSHVYWYRQLPEEGLKFMVYLQKENIIDESGMPKERFSAEFPKEGPSILRIQQVVRGDSAAYFCASSPSTGNNQPQHFGDGTRLSIL.